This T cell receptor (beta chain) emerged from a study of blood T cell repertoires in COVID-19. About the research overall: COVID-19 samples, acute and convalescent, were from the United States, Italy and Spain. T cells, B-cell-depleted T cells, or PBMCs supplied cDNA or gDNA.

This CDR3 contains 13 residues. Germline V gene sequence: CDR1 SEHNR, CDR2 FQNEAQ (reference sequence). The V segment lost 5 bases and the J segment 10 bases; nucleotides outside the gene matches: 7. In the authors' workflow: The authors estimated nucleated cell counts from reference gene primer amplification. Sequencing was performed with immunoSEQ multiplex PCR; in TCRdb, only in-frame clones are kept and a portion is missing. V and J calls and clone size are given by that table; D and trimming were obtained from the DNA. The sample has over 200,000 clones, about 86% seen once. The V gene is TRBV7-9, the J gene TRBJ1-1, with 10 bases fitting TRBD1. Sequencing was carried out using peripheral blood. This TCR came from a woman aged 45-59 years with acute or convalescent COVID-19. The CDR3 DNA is TGTGCCAGCAGCCTTACGACAGGGGGCGTAGCTTTCTTT. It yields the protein CASSLTTGGVAFF. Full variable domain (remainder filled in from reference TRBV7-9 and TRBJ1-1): DTGVSQNPRHKITKRGQNVTFRCDPISEHNRLYWYRQTLGQGPEFLTYFQNEAQLEKSRLLSDRFSAERPKGSFSTLEIQRTEQGDSAMYLCASSLTTGGVAFFGQGTRLTVV.